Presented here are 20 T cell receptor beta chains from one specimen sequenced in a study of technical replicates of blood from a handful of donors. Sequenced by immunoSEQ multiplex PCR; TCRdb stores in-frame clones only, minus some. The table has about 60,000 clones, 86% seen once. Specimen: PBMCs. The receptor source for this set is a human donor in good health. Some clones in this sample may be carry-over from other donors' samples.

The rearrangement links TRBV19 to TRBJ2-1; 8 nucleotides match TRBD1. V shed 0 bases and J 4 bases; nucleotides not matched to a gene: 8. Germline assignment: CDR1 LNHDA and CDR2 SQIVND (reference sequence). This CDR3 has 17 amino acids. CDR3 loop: CASSIDRGTGDYNEQFF. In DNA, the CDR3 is TGTGCCAGTAGTATAGACCGAGGGACAGGAGATTACAATGAGCAGTTCTTC.

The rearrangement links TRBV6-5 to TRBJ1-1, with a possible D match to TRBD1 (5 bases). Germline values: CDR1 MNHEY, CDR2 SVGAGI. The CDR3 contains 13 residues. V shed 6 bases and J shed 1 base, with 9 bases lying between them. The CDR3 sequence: CASRNDRNTEAFF. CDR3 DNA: TGTGCCAGCAGGAATGACAGGAACACTGAAGCTTTCTTT.

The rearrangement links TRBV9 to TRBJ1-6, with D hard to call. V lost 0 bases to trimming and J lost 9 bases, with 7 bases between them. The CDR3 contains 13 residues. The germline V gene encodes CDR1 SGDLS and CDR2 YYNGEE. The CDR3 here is CASSVVSGSPLHF. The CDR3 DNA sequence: TGTGCCAGCAGCGTAGTGAGTGGTTCACCCCTCCACTTT.

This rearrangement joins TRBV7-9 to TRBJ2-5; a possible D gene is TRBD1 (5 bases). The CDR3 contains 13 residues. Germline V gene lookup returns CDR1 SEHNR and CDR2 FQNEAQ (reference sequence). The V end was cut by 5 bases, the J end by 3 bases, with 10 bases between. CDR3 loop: CASSPSREETQYF. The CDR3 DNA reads TGTGCCAGCAGCCCTTCCAGGGAAGAGACCCAGTACTTC.

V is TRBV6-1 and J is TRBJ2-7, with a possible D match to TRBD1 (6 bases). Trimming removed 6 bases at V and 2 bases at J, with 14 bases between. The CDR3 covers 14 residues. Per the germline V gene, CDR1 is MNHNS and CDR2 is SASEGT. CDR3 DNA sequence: TGTGCCAGCAGGAGGGACACGGGGACCTACGAGCAGTACTTC. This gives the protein CASRRDTGTYEQYF.

CDR3 sequence reads: CASSDPTRLGGEQYF. The CDR3 DNA sequence: TGTGCCAGCAGTGATCCGACAAGGTTAGGGGGCGAGCAGTACTTC. V is TRBV25-1 and J is TRBJ2-7; TRBD1 is a possible D gene (6 bases). With 3 bases removed from V and 6 bases from J, the gap between germline ends came to 18 bases. Germline CDR1 reads MGHDK; CDR2 reads SYGVNS. The length of the CDR3 is 15 residues.

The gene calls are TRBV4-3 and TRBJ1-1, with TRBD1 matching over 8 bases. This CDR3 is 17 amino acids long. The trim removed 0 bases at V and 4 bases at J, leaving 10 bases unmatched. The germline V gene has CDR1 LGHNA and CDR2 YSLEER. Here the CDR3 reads CASSQDLAGGGGTEAFF. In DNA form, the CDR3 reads TGCGCCAGCAGCCAAGATTTGGCAGGGGGCGGTGGCACTGAAGCTTTCTTT.

The CDR3 sequence: CASSLGQGTITEAFF. CDR3 in DNA: TGTGCCAGCAGCTTGGGACAGGGTACGATCACTGAAGCTTTCTTT. The chain combines TRBV7-9 with TRBJ1-1; the match to TRBD1 covers 9 bases. Germline-derived CDR1 and CDR2 are SEHNR and FQNEAQ (reference sequence). V trimming: 3 bases; J trimming: 4 bases; junction bases outside the gene matches: 6. The CDR3 length is 15 residues.

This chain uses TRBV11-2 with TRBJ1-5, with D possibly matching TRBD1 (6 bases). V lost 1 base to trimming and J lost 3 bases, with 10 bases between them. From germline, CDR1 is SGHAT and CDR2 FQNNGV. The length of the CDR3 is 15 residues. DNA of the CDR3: TGTGCCAGCAGCTTAGGGCAGGGGTACAATCAGCCCCAGCATTTT. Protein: CASSLGQGYNQPQHF.

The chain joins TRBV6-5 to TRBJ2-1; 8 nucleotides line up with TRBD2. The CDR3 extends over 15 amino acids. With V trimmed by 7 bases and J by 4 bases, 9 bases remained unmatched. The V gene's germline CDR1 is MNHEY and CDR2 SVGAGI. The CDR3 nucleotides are TGTGCCAGCATCGCCGGGGGGGAGTGGTACAATGAGCAGTTCTTC. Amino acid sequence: CASIAGGEWYNEQFF.

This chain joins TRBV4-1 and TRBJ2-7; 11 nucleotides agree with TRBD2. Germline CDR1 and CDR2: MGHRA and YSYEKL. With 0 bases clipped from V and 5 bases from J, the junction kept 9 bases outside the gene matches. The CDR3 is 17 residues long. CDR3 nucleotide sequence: TGCGCCAGCAGCCAAGAAGTCGGTAGCGGGAGGGTCCACGAGCAGTACTTC. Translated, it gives CASSQEVGSGRVHEQYF.

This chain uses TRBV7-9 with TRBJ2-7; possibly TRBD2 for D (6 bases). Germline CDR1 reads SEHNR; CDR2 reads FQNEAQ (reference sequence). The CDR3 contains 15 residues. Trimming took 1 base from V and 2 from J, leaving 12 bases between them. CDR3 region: CASSLGGLAPYEQYF. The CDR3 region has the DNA TGTGCCAGCAGCTTAGGGGGACTCGCACCCTACGAGCAGTACTTC.

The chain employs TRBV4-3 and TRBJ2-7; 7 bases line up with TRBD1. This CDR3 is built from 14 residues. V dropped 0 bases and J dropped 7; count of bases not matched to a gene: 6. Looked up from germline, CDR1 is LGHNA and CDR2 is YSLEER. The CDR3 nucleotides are TGCGCCAGCAGCCAAGAAGCAGGGGGAGAAGAGCAGTACTTC. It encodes CASSQEAGGEEQYF.

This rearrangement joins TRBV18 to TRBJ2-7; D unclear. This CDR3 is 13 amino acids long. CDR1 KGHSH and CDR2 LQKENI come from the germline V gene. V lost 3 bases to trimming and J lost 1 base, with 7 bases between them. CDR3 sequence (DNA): TGTGCCAGCTCACCGCGGCCGTCCTACGAGCAGTACTTC. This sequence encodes CASSPRPSYEQYF.

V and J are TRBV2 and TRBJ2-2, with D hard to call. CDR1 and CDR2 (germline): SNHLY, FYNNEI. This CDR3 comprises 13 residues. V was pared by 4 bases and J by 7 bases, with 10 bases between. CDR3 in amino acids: CASSAVGVGELFF. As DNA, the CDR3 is TGTGCCAGCAGTGCAGTTGGAGTCGGGGAGCTGTTTTTT. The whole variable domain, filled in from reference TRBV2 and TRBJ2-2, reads EPEVTQTPSHQVTQMGQEVILRCVPISNHLYFYWYRQILGQKVEFLVSFYNNEISEKSEIFDDQFSVERPDGSNFTLKIRSTKLEDSAMYFCASSAVGVGELFFGEGSRLTVL.

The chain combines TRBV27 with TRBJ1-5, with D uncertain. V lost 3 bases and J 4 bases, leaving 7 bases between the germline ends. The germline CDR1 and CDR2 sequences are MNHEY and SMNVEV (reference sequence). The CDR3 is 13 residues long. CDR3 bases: TGTGCCAGCAGTTTGTCAGGAAATCAGCCCCAGCATTTT. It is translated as CASSLSGNQPQHF.

Here the CDR3 reads CASSSTELAGETQYF. As DNA, the CDR3 is TGTGCCAGCAGCTCGACTGAGCTAGCGGGGGAGACCCAGTACTTC. The chain joins TRBV7-6 to TRBJ2-5; 9 bases are shared with TRBD2. Germline V gene sequence: CDR1 SGHVS, CDR2 FNYEAQ. V shed 4 bases and J 5 bases; nucleotides not matched to a gene: 8. The CDR3 sequence is 15 residues long. The variable domain in full, completed from reference TRBV7-6 and TRBJ2-5, reads GAGVSQSPRYKVTKRGQDVALRCDPISGHVSLYWYRQALGQGPEFLTYFNYEAQQDKSGLPNDRFSAERPEGSISTLTIQRTEQRDSAMYRCASSSTELAGETQYFGPGTRLLVL.

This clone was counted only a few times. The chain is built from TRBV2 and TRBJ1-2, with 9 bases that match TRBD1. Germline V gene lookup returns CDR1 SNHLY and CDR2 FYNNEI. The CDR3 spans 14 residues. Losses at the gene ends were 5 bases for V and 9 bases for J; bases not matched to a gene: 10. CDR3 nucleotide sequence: TGTGCCAGCAGTCAAGGGGGACAGGGCGGTCGCTACACCTTC. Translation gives CASSQGGQGGRYTF.

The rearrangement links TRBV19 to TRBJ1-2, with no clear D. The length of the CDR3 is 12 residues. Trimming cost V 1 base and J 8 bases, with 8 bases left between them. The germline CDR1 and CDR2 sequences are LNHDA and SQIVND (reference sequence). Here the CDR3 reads CASSIAGGGYTF. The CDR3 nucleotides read TGTGCCAGTAGTATAGCCGGCGGCGGCTACACCTTC.

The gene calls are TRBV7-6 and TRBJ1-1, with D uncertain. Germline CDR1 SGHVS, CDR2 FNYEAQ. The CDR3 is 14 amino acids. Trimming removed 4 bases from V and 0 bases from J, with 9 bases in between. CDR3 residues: CASSSVSLNTEAFF. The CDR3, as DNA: TGTGCCAGCAGCTCCGTTAGCTTGAACACTGAAGCTTTCTTT.